Shown below are 28 T cell receptor beta chains from a single sample sequenced in a study of T cell clusters in autoimmune cytopenias. Multiplex touch-down PCR amplified TRB using TRB-A and TRB-B pools in one tube. Using the multiplex PCR reads, TCRdb records one entry per CDR3 protein without DNA. The repertoire table contains roughly 7,500 distinct CDR3 sequences. Roughly 38,000 genome equivalents of blood DNA were amplified for TRB. This sample also appeared in a second study, on T cell repertoires in aging, cancer and after chemotherapy.

Sequenced material: peripheral blood. These receptors came from a human donor with an autoimmune cytopenia or autoimmune hepatitis (not recorded which).

By frequency, this clonotype is medium-sized. The chain carries TRBV20-1 and TRBJ2-7; TCRdb proposes TRBD1, but this gene call is untestable without DNA. The CDR3 covers 12 residues. The germline V gene has CDR1 DFQATT and CDR2 SNEGSKA (reference sequence). The CDR3 is CSARTGGYEQYF.

Judged by frequency, this clonotype is medium-sized. The gene calls are TRBV5-1 and TRBJ2-3; TCRdb's D call, TRBD2, is unchecked because there is no DNA. The CDR3 is 14 amino acids. Germline V gives CDR1 SGHRS, CDR2 YFSETQ. The CDR3 sequence is CASIAGGPADTQYF.

This chain connects TRBV5-4 to TRBJ1-2; the TCRdb D gene call, TRBD1, has no DNA to confirm it. Germline CDR1 is SGHNT and CDR2 is YYREEE (reference sequence). The CDR3 contains 13 residues. The CDR3 reads CASSTGTGEGYTF.

The chain uses TRBV11-2 and TRBJ2-7; TCRdb's assignment of TRBD1 cannot be checked, as there is no DNA. Looked up from germline, CDR1 is SGHAT and CDR2 is FQNNGV. This CDR3 has 13 residues. CDR3 region: CASSGGPSYEQYF.

The gene calls are TRBV20-1 and TRBJ2-5; the D call of TRBD1 rests on TCRdb alone, since no DNA is present to check it. The CDR3 has 13 residues. From germline, CDR1 is DFQATT and CDR2 SNEGSKA (reference sequence). The CDR3 is CSVTGQGGKTQYF.

This rearrangement joins TRBV5-1 to TRBJ1-1. The germline gives CDR1 SGHRS, CDR2 YFSETQ. There are 14 residues in the CDR3. CDR3 sequence reads: CASSLDVAAIEAFF.

The V call is TRBV5-4, the J call TRBJ2-1; the D call of TRBD1 rests on TCRdb alone, since no DNA is present to check it. Germline V gene data show CDR1 as SGHNT and CDR2 as YYREEE (reference sequence). The CDR3 is made up of 16 amino acids. CDR3 sequence: CASSLPLGQVNNEQFF.

By frequency, this clonotype is medium-sized. The rearrangement uses TRBV30 and TRBJ2-5; TCRdb's D call, TRBD1, is unchecked because there is no DNA. CDR3 size: 16 residues. Germline values: CDR1 GTSNPN, CDR2 SVGIG (reference sequence). CDR3 sequence reads: CAWRHGTGWFQETQYF.

The rearrangement joins TRBV18 to TRBJ1-5; checking the TCRdb D call of TRBD1 is not possible without DNA. Germline loops: CDR1 KGHSH, CDR2 LQKENI. CDR3 length: 14 residues. CDR3 amino acids: CASSPGRDNQPQHF.

This chain uses TRBV5-1 with TRBJ2-5. Germline CDR1 is SGHRS and CDR2 is YFSETQ. The length of the CDR3 is 16 residues. CDR3 region: CASSPGAGRVQETQYF.

The chain links TRBV30 to TRBJ2-2; TCRdb designates TRBD1, a call that cannot be tested without DNA. Germline V gene lookup returns CDR1 GTSNPN and CDR2 SVGIG (reference sequence). CDR3 length: 15 amino acids. The CDR3 region is CACRKGQGFTGELFF. Looking up the rest from reference TRBV30 and TRBJ2-2 gives the full variable domain: SQTIHQWPATLVQPVGSPLSLECTVEGTSNPNLYWYRQAAGRGLQLLFYSVGIGQISSEVPQNLSASRPQDRQFILSSKKLLLSDSGFYLCACRKGQGFTGELFFGEGSRLTVL.

The rearrangement links TRBV6-5 to TRBJ2-7. From germline, CDR1 is MNHEY and CDR2 SVGAGI. The CDR3 length is 16 residues. CDR3 sequence: CASSYSLAVLSYEQYF.

The CDR3 sequence is CSAHRTGSNTEAFF. This chain links TRBV20-1 with TRBJ1-1; the TCRdb call, TRBD1, lacks DNA for checking. The CDR3 has 14 amino acids. The V gene's germline CDR1 is DFQATT and CDR2 SNEGSKA (reference sequence).

V is TRBV6-4 and J is TRBJ2-3. The length of the CDR3 is 15 residues. Germline V CDR1 and CDR2: MRHNA, SNTAGT. The CDR3 is CASSVDTSSTDTQYF.

The V gene is TRBV5-4, the J gene TRBJ1-2. CDR3 length: 15 residues. Germline CDR1 and CDR2: SGHNT and YYREEE (reference sequence). The CDR3 here is CASSLAVGTSYGYTF.

The chain uses TRBV7-3 and TRBJ1-1. CDR1 is SGHTA, CDR2 FQGTGA, per germline. CDR3 length: 13 residues. The CDR3 region is CASSSTVNTEAFF.

The genes are TRBV5-4 and TRBJ1-2. The germline V gene has CDR1 SGHNT and CDR2 YYREEE (reference sequence). The CDR3 is 12 amino acids. CDR3 in amino acids: CASSLDRNGYTF.

The chain recombines TRBV10-1 with TRBJ1-1; as DNA is missing, the TRBD1 call by TCRdb cannot be tested. Germline CDR1 is WNHNN and CDR2 is SYGVQD (reference sequence). The CDR3 is 14 residues long. Here the CDR3 reads CASSERQGNTEAFF.

The rearrangement joins TRBV5-5 to TRBJ2-7; TCRdb's assignment of TRBD2 cannot be checked, as there is no DNA. Germline CDR1 reads SGHKS; CDR2 reads YYEKEE (reference sequence). The CDR3 consists of 18 residues. The CDR3 loop reads CASSLKPLAGAPTYEQYF. The whole variable domain, remainder taken from reference TRBV5-5 and TRBJ2-7, is DAGVTQSPTHLIKTRGQQVTLRCSPISGHKSVSWYQQVLGQGPQFIFQYYEKEERGRGNFPDRFSARQFPNYSSELNVNALLLGDSALYLCASSLKPLAGAPTYEQYFGPGTRLTVT.

The chain links TRBV7-9 to TRBJ2-1; TCRdb indicates TRBD2, and absent DNA this call remains unverified. This CDR3 contains 16 residues. Per germline, CDR1 SEHNR and CDR2 FQNEAQ (reference sequence). CDR3 amino acids: CASSARGLEMYNEQFF.

V usage is TRBV6-5 and J usage is TRBJ2-2; the D call from TCRdb, TRBD1, cannot be confirmed without DNA. The CDR3 loop spans 16 amino acids. Germline-derived CDR1 and CDR2 are MNHEY and SVGAGI. CDR3 residues: CASSRGWGGGTGELFF.

This clonotype shows up as medium-sized by frequency. The rearrangement links TRBV7-9 to TRBJ2-1; the TRBD2 assignment by TCRdb is unverifiable without DNA. This CDR3 comprises 16 residues. The germline V gene has CDR1 SEHNR and CDR2 FQNEAQ (reference sequence). CDR3 in amino acids: CASSLEGGRDYNEQFF.

By frequency, this clonotype is medium-sized. This rearrangement joins TRBV7-6 to TRBJ2-2; TCRdb designates TRBD2, a call that cannot be tested without DNA. Per the germline V gene, CDR1 is SGHVS and CDR2 is FNYEAQ. This CDR3 region has 14 residues. The CDR3 reads CASSARVGTGELFF.

The chain joins TRBV6-5 to TRBJ1-2. The CDR3 covers 14 residues. In germline, CDR1 is MNHEY, CDR2 SVGAGI. CDR3 sequence: CASSYRDRNYGYTF.

The genes are TRBV19 and TRBJ2-2; the TCRdb call, TRBD1, lacks DNA for checking. The CDR3 contains 14 residues. Germline values: CDR1 LNHDA, CDR2 SQIVND (reference sequence). This chain's CDR3 is CASTSIYPPGELFF.

This clonotype is medium-sized by frequency. This sequence joins TRBV27 and TRBJ2-7; without DNA, the TCRdb call of TRBD1 cannot be checked. The germline gives CDR1 MNHEY, CDR2 SMNVEV (reference sequence). The CDR3 length is 15 residues. The CDR3 spells CASSPGTTSSYEQYF.

The V call is TRBV4-1, the J call TRBJ2-1. The CDR3 has 17 residues. Germline CDR1 is MGHRA and CDR2 is YSYEKL. The CDR3 here is CASSLQSTQSSYNEQFF.

V gene TRBV19 combines with J gene TRBJ1-1; TCRdb outputs TRBD1, but without DNA this stays unchecked. CDR3 length: 18 amino acids. CDR1 is LNHDA and CDR2 is SQIVND in the germline V gene (reference sequence). This CDR3 is CATSTTPLGTGMNTEAFF.